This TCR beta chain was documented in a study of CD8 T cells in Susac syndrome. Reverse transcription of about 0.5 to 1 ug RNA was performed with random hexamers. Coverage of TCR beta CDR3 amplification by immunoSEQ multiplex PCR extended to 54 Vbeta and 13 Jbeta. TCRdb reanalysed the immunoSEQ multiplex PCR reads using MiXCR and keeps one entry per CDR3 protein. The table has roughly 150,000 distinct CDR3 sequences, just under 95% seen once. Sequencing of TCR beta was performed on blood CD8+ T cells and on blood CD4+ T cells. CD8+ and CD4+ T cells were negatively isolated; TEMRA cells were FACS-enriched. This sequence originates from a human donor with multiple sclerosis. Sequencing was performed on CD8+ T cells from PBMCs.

CDR3 in DNA: TGTGCCAGCAGTTCCCAGACAGGGTCTAACTATGGCTACACCTTC. It specifies CASSSQTGSNYGYTF. The chain is built from TRBV28 and TRBJ1-2, with 7 bases fitting TRBD1. V shed 4 bases, J shed 0 bases, and the junction held 5 bases outside the gene matches. The CDR3 loop spans 15 amino acids. Germline V gives CDR1 MDHEN, CDR2 SYDVKM.